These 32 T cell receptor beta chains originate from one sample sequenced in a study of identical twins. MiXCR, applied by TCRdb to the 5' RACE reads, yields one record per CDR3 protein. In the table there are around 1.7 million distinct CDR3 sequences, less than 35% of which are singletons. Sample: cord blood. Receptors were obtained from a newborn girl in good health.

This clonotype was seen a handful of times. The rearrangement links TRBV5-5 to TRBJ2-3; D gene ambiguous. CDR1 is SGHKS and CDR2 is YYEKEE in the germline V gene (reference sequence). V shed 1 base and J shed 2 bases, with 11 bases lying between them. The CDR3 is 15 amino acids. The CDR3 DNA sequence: TGTGCCAGCAGCTTGCGCTTGTTAATCACAGATACGCAGTATTTT. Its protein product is CASSLRLLITDTQYF.

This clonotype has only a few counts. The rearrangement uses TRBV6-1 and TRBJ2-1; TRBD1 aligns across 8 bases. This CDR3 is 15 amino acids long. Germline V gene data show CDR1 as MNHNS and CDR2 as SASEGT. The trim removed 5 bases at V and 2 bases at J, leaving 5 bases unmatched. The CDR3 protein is CASSPRDRTYNEQFF. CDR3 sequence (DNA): TGTGCCAGCAGTCCCCGGGACAGGACCTACAATGAGCAGTTCTTC.

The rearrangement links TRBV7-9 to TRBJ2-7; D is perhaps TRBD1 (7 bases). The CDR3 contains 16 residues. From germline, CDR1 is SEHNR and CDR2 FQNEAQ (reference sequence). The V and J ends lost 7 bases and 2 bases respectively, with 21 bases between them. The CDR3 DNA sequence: TGTGCCAGCATCCGCGCGGGGACAGCGGCCCCCTACGAGCAGTACTTC. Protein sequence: CASIRAGTAAPYEQYF. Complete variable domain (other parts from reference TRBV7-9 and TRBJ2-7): DTGVSQNPRHKITKRGQNVTFRCDPISEHNRLYWYRQTLGQGPEFLTYFQNEAQLEKSRLLSDRFSAERPKGSFSTLEIQRTEQGDSAMYLCASIRAGTAAPYEQYFGPGTRLTVT.

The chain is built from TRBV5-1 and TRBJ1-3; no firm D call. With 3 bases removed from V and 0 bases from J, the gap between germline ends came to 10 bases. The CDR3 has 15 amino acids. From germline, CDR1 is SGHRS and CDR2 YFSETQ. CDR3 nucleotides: TGCGCCAGCAGCTCTGACACTCTCTCTGGAAACACCATATATTTT. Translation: CASSSDTLSGNTIYF.

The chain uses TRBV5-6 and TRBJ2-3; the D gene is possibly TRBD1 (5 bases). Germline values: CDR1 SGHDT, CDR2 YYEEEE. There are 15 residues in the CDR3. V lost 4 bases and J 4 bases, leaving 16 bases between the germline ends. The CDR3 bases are TGTGCCAGCAGCGCGATCCCCAGGGATTCAGATACGCAGTATTTT. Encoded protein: CASSAIPRDSDTQYF.

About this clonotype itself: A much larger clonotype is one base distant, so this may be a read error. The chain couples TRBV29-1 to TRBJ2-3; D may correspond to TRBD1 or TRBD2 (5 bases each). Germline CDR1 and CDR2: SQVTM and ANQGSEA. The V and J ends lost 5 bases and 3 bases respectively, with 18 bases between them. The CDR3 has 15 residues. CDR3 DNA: TGCAGCGTTATATACAGGAGGCGAAGAACAGATACGCAGTATTTT. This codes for CSVIYRRRRTDTQYF.

The CDR3 spells CASSFPLSSGQAPTPYNEQYF. The CDR3 DNA reads as TGTGCCAGCAGTTTCCCCTTGAGTAGCGGGCAGGCACCGACGCCTTACAATGAGCAGTACTTC. This chain links TRBV28 with TRBJ2-7, with 7 positions matching TRBD2. This CDR3 spans 21 amino acids. Germline V gene data show CDR1 as MDHEN and CDR2 as SYDVKM. After removal of 3 bases from V and 7 bases from J, the junction contained 30 bases not matched to a gene.

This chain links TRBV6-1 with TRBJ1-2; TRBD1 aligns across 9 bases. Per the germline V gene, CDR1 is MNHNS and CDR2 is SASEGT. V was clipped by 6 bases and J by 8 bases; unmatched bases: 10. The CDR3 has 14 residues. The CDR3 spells CASSPMGQGRGYTF. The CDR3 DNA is TGTGCCAGCAGCCCCATGGGACAGGGAAGGGGCTACACCTTC.

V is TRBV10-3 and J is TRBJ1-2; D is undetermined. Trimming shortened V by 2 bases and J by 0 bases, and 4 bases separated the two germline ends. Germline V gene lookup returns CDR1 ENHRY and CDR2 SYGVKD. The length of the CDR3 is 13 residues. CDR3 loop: CAISEKANYGYTF. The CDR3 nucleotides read TGTGCCATCAGTGAGAAGGCTAACTATGGCTACACCTTC.

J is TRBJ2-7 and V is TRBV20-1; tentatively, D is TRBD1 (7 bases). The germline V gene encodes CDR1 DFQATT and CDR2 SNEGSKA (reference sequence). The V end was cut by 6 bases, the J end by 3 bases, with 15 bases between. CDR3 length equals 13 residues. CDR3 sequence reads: CSAIQGGGYEQYF. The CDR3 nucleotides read TGCAGTGCCATTCAGGGGGGAGGCTACGAGCAGTACTTC.

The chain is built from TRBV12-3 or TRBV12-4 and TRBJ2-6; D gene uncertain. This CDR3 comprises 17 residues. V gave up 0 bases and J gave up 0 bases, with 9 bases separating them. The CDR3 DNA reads TGTGCCAGCAGTTTAGCGGGCCTCCCCTCTGGGGCCAACGTCCTGACTTTC. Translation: CASSLAGLPSGANVLTF.

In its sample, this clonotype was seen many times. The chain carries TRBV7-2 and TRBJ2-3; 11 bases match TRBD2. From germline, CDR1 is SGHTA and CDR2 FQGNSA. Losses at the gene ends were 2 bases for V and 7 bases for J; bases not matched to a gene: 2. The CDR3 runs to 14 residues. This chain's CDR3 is CASSLIAGGNTQYF. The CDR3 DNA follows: TGTGCCAGCAGCTTAATAGCGGGGGGGAATACGCAGTATTTT. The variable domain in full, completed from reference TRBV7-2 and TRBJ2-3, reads GAGVSQSPSNKVTEKGKDVELRCDPISGHTALYWYRQSLGQGLEFLIYFQGNSAPDKSGLPSDRFSAERTGGSVSTLTIQRTQQEDSAVYLCASSLIAGGNTQYFGPGTRLTVL.

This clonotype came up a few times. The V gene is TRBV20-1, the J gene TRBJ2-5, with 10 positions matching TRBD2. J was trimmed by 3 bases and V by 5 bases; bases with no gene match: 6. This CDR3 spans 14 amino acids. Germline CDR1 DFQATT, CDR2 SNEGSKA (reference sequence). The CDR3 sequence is CSASRTSGKETQYF. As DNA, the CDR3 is TGCAGTGCTTCCCGGACTAGCGGCAAAGAGACCCAGTACTTC.

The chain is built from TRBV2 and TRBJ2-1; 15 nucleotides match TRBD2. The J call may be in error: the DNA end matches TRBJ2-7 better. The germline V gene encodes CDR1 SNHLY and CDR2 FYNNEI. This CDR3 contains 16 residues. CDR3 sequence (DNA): TGTGCCAGCAGGGGACTAGCGGGAGGCTCCTACAATGAGCAGTACTTC. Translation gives CASRGLAGGSYNEQYF.

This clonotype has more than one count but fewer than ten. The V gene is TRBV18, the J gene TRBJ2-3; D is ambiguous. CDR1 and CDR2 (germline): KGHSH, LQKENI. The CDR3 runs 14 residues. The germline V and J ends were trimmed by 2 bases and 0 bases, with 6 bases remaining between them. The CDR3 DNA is TGTGCCAGCTCACCATGGAGAAGCACAGATACGCAGTATTTT. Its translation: CASSPWRSTDTQYF.

The chain's CDR3 is CASSFMWTSSTDTQYF. Written as DNA, the CDR3 is TGTGCCAGCAGTTTCATGTGGACTAGCTCCACAGATACGCAGTATTTT. The J gene is TRBJ2-3, the V gene TRBV12-3 or TRBV12-4; 8 bases fit TRBD2. The CDR3 has 16 amino acids. V gave up 3 bases and J gave up 2 bases; unmatched junction bases: 7.

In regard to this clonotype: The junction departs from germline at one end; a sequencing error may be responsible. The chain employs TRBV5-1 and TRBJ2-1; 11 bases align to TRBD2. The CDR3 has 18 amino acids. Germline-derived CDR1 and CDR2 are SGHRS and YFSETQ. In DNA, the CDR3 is TGCGCCAACAGCCTTGGGGGGACTAGCGGAAACTCCTACAATGAGCAGTTCTTC. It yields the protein CANSLGGTSGNSYNEQFF.

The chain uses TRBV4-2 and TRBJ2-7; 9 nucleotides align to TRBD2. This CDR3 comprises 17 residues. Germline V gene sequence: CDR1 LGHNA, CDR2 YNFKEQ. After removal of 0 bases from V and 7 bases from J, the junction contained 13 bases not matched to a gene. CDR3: CASSQDHPGLARNEQYF. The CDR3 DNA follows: TGTGCCAGCAGCCAAGATCATCCAGGACTAGCGAGGAATGAGCAGTACTTC.

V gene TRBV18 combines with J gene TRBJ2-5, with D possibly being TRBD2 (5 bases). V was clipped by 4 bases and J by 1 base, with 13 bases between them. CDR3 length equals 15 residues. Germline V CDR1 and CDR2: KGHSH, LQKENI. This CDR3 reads CASSLRTRTQETQYF. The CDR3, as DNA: TGTGCCAGCTCACTCAGAACTAGGACCCAAGAGACCCAGTACTTC.

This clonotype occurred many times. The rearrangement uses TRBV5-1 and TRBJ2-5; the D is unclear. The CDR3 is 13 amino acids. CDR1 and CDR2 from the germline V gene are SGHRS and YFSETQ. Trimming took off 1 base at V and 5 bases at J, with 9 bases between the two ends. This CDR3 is CASSLTRIETQYF. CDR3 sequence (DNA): TGCGCCAGCAGCTTGACGAGGATTGAGACCCAGTACTTC.

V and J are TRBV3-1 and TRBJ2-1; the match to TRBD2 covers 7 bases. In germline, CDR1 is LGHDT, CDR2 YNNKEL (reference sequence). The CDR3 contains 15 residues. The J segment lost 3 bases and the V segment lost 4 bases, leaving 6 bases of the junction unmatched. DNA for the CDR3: TGTGCCAGCAGCCCTACCGGGACTAACTACAATGAGCAGTTCTTC. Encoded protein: CASSPTGTNYNEQFF.

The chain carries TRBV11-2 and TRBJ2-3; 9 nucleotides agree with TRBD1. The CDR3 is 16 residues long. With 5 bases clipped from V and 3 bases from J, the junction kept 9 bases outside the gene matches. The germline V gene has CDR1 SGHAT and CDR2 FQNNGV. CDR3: CASSRRQGVWTDTQYF. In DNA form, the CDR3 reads TGTGCCAGCAGCCGTCGACAGGGGGTGTGGACAGATACGCAGTATTTT.

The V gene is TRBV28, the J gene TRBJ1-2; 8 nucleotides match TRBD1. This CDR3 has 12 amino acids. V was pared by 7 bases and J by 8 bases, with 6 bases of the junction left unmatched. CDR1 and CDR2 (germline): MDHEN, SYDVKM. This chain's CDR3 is CASTNRGRGYTF. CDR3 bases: TGTGCCAGCACCAACAGGGGGAGAGGCTACACCTTC.

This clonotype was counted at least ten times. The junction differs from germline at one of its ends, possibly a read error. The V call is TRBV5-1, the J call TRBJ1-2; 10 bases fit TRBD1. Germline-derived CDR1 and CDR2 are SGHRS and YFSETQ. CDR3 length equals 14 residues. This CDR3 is CASSPGQGNYGYTF. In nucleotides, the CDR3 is TGTGCCAGCAGCCCGGGACAGGGGAACTATGGCTACACCTTC.

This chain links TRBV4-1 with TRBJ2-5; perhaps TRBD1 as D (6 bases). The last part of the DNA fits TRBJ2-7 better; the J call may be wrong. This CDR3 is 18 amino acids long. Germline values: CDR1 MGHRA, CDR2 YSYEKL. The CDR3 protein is CASSHKLLQGLTSYEQYF. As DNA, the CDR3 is TGCGCCAGCAGCCACAAGCTTCTCCAGGGGTTGACCTCCTACGAGCAGTACTTC.

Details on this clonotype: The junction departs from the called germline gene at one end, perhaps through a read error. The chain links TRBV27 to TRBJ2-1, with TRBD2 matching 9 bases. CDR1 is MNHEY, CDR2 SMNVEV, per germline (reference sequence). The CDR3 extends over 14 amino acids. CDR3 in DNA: TGTGCCGGCAGTTTCATGCGGGAGGGCGGGGAGCAGTTCTTC. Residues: CAGSFMREGGEQFF.

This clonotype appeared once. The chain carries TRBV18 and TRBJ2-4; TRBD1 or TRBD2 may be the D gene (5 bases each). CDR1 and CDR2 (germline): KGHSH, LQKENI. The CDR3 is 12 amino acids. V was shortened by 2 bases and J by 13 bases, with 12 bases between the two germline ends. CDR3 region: CASSPGTTLQYF. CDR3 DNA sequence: TGTGCCAGCTCACCAGGGACGACGTTGCAGTACTTC.

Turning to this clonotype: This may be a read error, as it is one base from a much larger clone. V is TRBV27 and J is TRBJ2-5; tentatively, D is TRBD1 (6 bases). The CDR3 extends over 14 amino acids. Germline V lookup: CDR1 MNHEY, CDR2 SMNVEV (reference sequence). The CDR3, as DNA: TGTGCCAGCAGTTTTATCGCCAGGGGAGAGATCCAGTACTTC. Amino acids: CASSFIARGEIQYF.

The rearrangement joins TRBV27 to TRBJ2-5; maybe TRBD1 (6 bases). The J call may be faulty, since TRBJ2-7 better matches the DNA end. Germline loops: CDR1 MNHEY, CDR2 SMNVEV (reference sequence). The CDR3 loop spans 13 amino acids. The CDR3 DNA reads TGTGCCAGCAGTTTTACAGGGAGCATCGAGCAGTACTTC. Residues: CASSFTGSIEQYF.

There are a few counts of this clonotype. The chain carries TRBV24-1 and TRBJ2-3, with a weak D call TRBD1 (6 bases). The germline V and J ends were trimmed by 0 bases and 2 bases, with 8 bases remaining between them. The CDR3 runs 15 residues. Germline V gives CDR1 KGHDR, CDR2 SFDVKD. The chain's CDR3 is CATSDLRDTTDTQYF. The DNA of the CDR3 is TGTGCCACCAGTGATTTGCGGGACACCACAGATACGCAGTATTTT.

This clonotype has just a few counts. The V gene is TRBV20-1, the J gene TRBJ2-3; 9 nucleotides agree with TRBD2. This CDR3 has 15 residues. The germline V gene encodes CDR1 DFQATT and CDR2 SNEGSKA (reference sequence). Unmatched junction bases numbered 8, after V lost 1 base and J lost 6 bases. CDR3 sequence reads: CSARVSGSVRDTQYF. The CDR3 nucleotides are TGCAGTGCTAGAGTTAGCGGGAGCGTCAGGGATACGCAGTATTTT.

The CDR3 sequence: CASSLYLTGADTGELFF. The CDR3, as DNA: TGTGCCAGCAGTTTATACCTGACAGGGGCGGACACCGGGGAGCTGTTTTTT. The V and J genes are TRBV27 and TRBJ2-2, with TRBD1 matching over 8 bases. CDR1 and CDR2 from the germline V gene are MNHEY and SMNVEV (reference sequence). J gave up 3 bases and V 1 base, and 7 bases lay outside the gene matches. This CDR3 is built from 17 residues.